These 16 T cell receptor beta chains share one sample of origin, sequenced in a study of read filtering for tumor transcriptome and immune sequencing. This library used about 400 ng RNA and molecular barcoded adaptors spanning alpha/delta and beta/gamma chains. MiXCR was run by TCRdb on the reads, yielding one entry per CDR3 protein. The sample shows 46,000 or so distinct CDR3 sequences, around a fifth of them seen only once. Sequenced sample: a population of CD138-negative cells sorted from bone marrow. The receptors originated from a donor aged 40 or older with multiple myeloma.

Many counts were recorded for this clonotype. The gene calls are TRBV7-9 and TRBJ1-6; 11 positions match TRBD1. There are 14 residues in the CDR3. The germline CDR1 and CDR2 sequences are SEHNR and FQNEAQ (reference sequence). J gave up 10 bases and V 6 bases, and 5 bases lay outside the gene matches. The CDR3 sequence: CASRQGQGDSPLHF. CDR3 bases: TGTGCCAGCAGGCAGGGACAGGGGGACTCACCCCTCCACTTT.

This clonotype was observed at least ten times. The rearrangement links TRBV20-1 to TRBJ1-1, with D perhaps TRBD1 (6 bases). V dropped 3 bases and J dropped 0 bases, with 11 bases sitting between them. CDR3 length equals 14 residues. Germline values: CDR1 DFQATT, CDR2 SNEGSKA (reference sequence). The CDR3 reads CSARAGTMNTEAFF. The CDR3 DNA reads TGCAGTGCTAGGGCCGGGACAATGAACACTGAAGCTTTCTTT.

The chain links TRBV12-3 or TRBV12-4 to TRBJ1-5, with 7 bases lining up with TRBD1. The CDR3 length is 13 residues. V shed 5 bases, J shed 6 bases, and the junction held 4 bases outside the gene matches. The CDR3 sequence: CASSGTAGQPQHF. The CDR3 DNA reads TGTGCCAGCAGTGGGACAGCGGGTCAGCCCCAGCATTTT.

This clonotype was detected many times. The rearrangement links TRBV4-1 to TRBJ2-3; D perhaps matches TRBD2 (5 bases). There are 14 residues in the CDR3. V was cut by 4 bases and J by 1 base, with 9 bases left in between. Germline V gives CDR1 MGHRA, CDR2 YSYEKL. CDR3 sequence reads: CASSRGSGTDTQYF. The DNA for the CDR3 is TGCGCCAGCAGCCGAGGGAGCGGCACAGATACGCAGTATTTT.

This clonotype was observed at least ten times. This chain joins TRBV12-3 or TRBV12-4 and TRBJ1-2; D call uncertain. V was cut by 3 bases and J by 4 bases, with 12 bases left in between. This CDR3 contains 14 residues. The CDR3 is CASSLAGTIYGYTF. The CDR3 bases are TGTGCCAGCAGTTTGGCGGGAACCATCTATGGCTACACCTTC.

This clonotype was detected many times. The gene calls are TRBV6-6 and TRBJ2-3; D possibly corresponds to TRBD2 (5 bases). The V end was cut by 2 bases, the J end by 5 bases, with 17 bases between. The CDR3 extends over 16 amino acids. CDR1 and CDR2 (germline): MNHNY, SVGAGI (reference sequence). The CDR3 coding sequence is TGTGCCAGCAGTTACGGGATTGGGCCCGAGGGAGATACGCAGTATTTT. Protein sequence: CASSYGIGPEGDTQYF.

This clonotype was seen at least ten times. V usage is TRBV19 and J usage is TRBJ1-5; 7 bases are shared with TRBD1. V trimming: 6 bases; J trimming: 1 base; junction bases outside the gene matches: 12. Germline V lookup: CDR1 LNHDA, CDR2 SQIVND (reference sequence). The CDR3 is 17 residues long. The CDR3 DNA reads TGTGCCAGTAGCCCTCGTAAAGGGGGCATCAGCAATCAGCCCCAGCATTTT. Amino acids: CASSPRKGGISNQPQHF.

As to this clonotype: A much bigger clone sits one base away, suggesting this may be a read error. The chain has TRBV28 and TRBJ1-1, with a tentative D call TRBD1 (5 bases). This CDR3 region has 13 residues. CDR1 is MDHEN and CDR2 is SYDVKM in the germline V gene. This CDR3 reads CASSGWSKSGALF. The CDR3, as DNA: TGTGCCAGCTCAGGGTGGAGTAAGTCTGGAGCTCTCTTT.

This clonotype was recorded at least ten times. The rearrangement uses TRBV7-8 and TRBJ1-4; D might be TRBD1 (5 bases). Germline lookup yields CDR1 SGHVS and CDR2 FQNEAQ. This CDR3 is 14 amino acids long. The V gene lost 4 bases and the J gene lost 2 bases, with 8 bases spanning the gap. The CDR3 here is CASSWDPTNEKLFF. The CDR3 nucleotides are TGTGCCAGCAGCTGGGACCCTACTAATGAAAAACTGTTTTTT.

This clonotype was recorded many times. CDR3: CSARVRGRENSPLHF. The CDR3 DNA is TGCAGTGCTAGAGTAAGGGGGCGAGAAAATTCACCCCTCCACTTT. The chain links TRBV20-1 to TRBJ1-1, with 7 bases aligning to TRBD1. The J call is in doubt because the DNA end fits TRBJ1-6 better. Germline V gives CDR1 DFQATT, CDR2 SNEGSKA (reference sequence). This CDR3 region has 15 residues.

This clonotype appeared many times. The chain links TRBV4-1 to TRBJ2-1; the match to TRBD2 covers 8 bases. The CDR3 runs to 16 residues. CDR1 and CDR2 from the germline V gene are MGHRA and YSYEKL. The ends lost 4 bases at V and 7 bases at J; junction bases unmatched: 12. CDR3 DNA: TGCGCCAGCAGCCTGGGACTAGGAAGGGCGTCGAATGAGCAGTTCTTC. Its translation is CASSLGLGRASNEQFF.

This clonotype was seen ten or more times. V is TRBV19 and J is TRBJ2-7; either TRBD1 or TRBD2 may fit D (5 bases each). Between the trimmed V and J ends, which lost 3 bases and 4 bases, there was a span of 16 bases. The CDR3 is made up of 15 amino acids. CDR1 LNHDA and CDR2 SQIVND come from the germline V gene (reference sequence). The CDR3 loop is CASSMGRLEMYEQYF. The DNA for the CDR3 is TGTGCCAGTAGTATGGGACGGCTGGAGATGTACGAGCAGTACTTC.

This clonotype was seen many times. This chain connects TRBV28 to TRBJ2-5; D is ambiguous. Germline-derived CDR1 and CDR2 are MDHEN and SYDVKM. The CDR3 spans 11 residues. Trimming cost V 3 bases and J 3 bases, with 2 bases left between them. CDR3 sequence reads: CASSFEETQYF. CDR3 DNA sequence: TGTGCCAGCAGTTTCGAAGAGACCCAGTACTTC.

Notes on this clonotype: A much larger clone differs from this one at a single base, so this may be a read error. The V call is TRBV3-1, the J call TRBJ2-3; TRBD2 agrees at 8 bases. Per germline, CDR1 LGHDT and CDR2 YNNKEL (reference sequence). The CDR3 has 15 residues. After removal of 3 bases from V and 6 bases from J, the junction contained 8 bases not matched to a gene. CDR3 region: CASSHVHSGSDTQYF. The CDR3 DNA is TGTGCCAGCAGCCACGTGCACAGCGGGAGTGATACGCAGTATTTT.

In the case of this clonotype: The junction departs from germline at one end; a sequencing error may be responsible. This chain uses TRBV29-1 with TRBJ1-1, with D tentatively TRBD1 (5 bases). The length of the CDR3 is 13 residues. Germline CDR1 reads SQVTM; CDR2 reads ANQGSEA. DNA for the CDR3: TGCAGCGTCCGGTCAGGGATGAACACTGTAGCTTTCTTT. Its translation is CSVRSGMNTVAFF. The whole variable domain, filled in from reference TRBV29-1 and TRBJ1-1, reads SAVISQKPSRDICQRGTSLTIQCQVDSQVTMMFWYRQQPGQSLTLIATANQGSEATYESGFVIDKFPISRPNLTFSTLTVSNMSPEDSSIYLCSVRSGMNTVAFFGQGTRLTVV.

This clonotype has a count of ten or more. V gene TRBV24-1 combines with J gene TRBJ2-2; D ambiguous. Germline V CDR1 and CDR2: KGHDR, SFDVKD. The CDR3 runs to 12 residues. Trimming removed 6 bases from V and 2 bases from J, with 3 bases in between. CDR3 DNA: TGTGCCACCAGTATAAACACCGGGGAGCTGTTTTTT. It translates to CATSINTGELFF.